These T cell receptor beta chains were read from a single sample in a study of blood T cell repertoires in COVID-19. Clones were read by immunoSEQ multiplex PCR, and TCRdb kept only the in-frame ones, dropping some. Here the sample spans approximately 170,000 clones, more than 75% being singletons. What was sequenced was peripheral blood. The receptors stem from an elderly woman with COVID-19, enrolled during active disease. The CDR3 runs from the conserved cysteine through the conserved F or W. The D gene is left open where the match is weak. Only some rows state a clone size, as once, few, many or a class for expanded clones.

.	.	12	TRBV9	TRBJ2-3	TGTGCCAGCAGCGCCCTCACAGATACGCAGTATTTT	CASSALTDTQYF
TRBD1	.	17	TRBV19	TRBJ2-7	TGTGCCAGTAGTATTGGGGTCTGGACAGGGGGTTCGCGGGAGCAGTACTTC	CASSIGVWTGGSREQYF
TRBD1	.	16	TRBV7-2	TRBJ1-2	TGTGCCAGCAGCTTAGGACTCTTTGGGACAGGGGAAGGCTACACCTTC	CASSLGLFGTGEGYTF
.	once	16	TRBV5-1	TRBJ2-1	TGCGCCAGCAGCCCCCTGGGCAGGGCCGTCAACAATGAGCAGTTCTTC	CASSPLGRAVNNEQFF
.	few	12	TRBV19	TRBJ1-6	TGTGCCAGTCGAGTGGGGCTTTCACCCCTCCACTTT	CASRVGLSPLHF
TRBD1	.	17	TRBV7-2	TRBJ1-5	TGTGCCAGCAGCCCAGGACAGGGGGCGACGGGCAATCAGCCCCAGCATTTT	CASSPGQGATGNQPQHF
TRBD2	.	16	TRBV19	TRBJ2-1	TGTGCCAGTAGTCGGGCTAGCGGACCTTCCTACAATGAGCAGTTCTTC	CASSRASGPSYNEQFF
.	.	13	TRBV7-2	TRBJ2-7	TGTGCCAGCAGCTTACTTGGCCGTTACGAGCAGTACTTC	CASSLLGRYEQYF
.	.	13	TRBV19	TRBJ1-5	TGTGCCAGTAGTACCCCCCCCGGCGCGGCCCAGCATTTT	CASSTPPGAAQHF
TRBD2	.	15	TRBV14	TRBJ2-7	TGTGCCAGCAGCCAGCGGACTAGCGGGAGGCACGAGCAGTACTTC	CASSQRTSGRHEQYF
.	.	14	TRBV7-3	TRBJ2-2	TGTGCCAGCAAGTATAGCGGGAACACCGGGGAGCTGTTTTTT	CASKYSGNTGELFF
.	once	15	TRBV10-2	TRBJ2-3	TGCGCCAGCTTGGGGGCAAGGGGTAGCACAGATACGCAGTATTTT	CASLGARGSTDTQYF
TRBD1	once	14	TRBV24-1	TRBJ1-2	TGTGCCACCGGGACAGGGGGCGTTGATGATGGCTACACCTTC	CATGTGGVDDGYTF
.	.	13	TRBV19	TRBJ2-4	TGTGCCAGTAGTGGGCAGACCAAAAACATTCAGTACTTC	CASSGQTKNIQYF
TRBD1	once	15	TRBV24-1	TRBJ1-2	TGTGCCACCAGATCCGGGCCGGGACAGGGAGGAGGGTACACCTTC	CATRSGPGQGGGYTF
TRBD1	.	15	TRBV28	TRBJ2-2	TGTGCCAGCAGAGACAGGGGACGGGAAACCGGGGAGCTGTTTTTT	CASRDRGRETGELFF
TRBD1	.	17	TRBV5-6	TRBJ2-7	TGTGCCAGCAGCTCTCGCATCCTGGACAGGGGGCATTTCGAGCAGTACTTC	CASSSRILDRGHFEQYF
TRBD1	.	13	TRBV15	TRBJ2-4	TGTGCCACCAGCTATGACAGGGCGGACATTCAGTACTTC	CATSYDRADIQYF
TRBD1	.	16	TRBV4-1	TRBJ2-7	TGCGCCAGCAGCCAGGACCGGGACAGAGGAGTCTACGAGCAGTACTTC	CASSQDRDRGVYEQYF
.	.	14	TRBV21-1	TRBJ2-7	TGTGCCAGCAGCTCTTACTACTTCGCCTACGAGCAGTACTTC	CASSSYYFAYEQYF
.	.	12	TRBV27	TRBJ2-5	TGTGCCAGCAGTTCGGGAGCCGGCGCCCAGTACTTC	CASSSGAGAQYF
TRBD2	.	19	TRBV19	TRBJ2-7	TGTGCCAGTAGTATCGGACTAGCGGGAGGTGCGACCCTAGGCTACGAGCAGTACTTC	CASSIGLAGGATLGYEQYF
TRBD2	few	16	TRBV4-3	TRBJ2-3	TGCGCCAGCAGCCCGAGACTAGCGGAGCTCACAGATACGCAGTATTTT	CASSPRLAELTDTQYF
TRBD1	once	16	TRBV15	TRBJ1-2	TGTGCCACCAGCAGACCCGGGACAGGGTCGGCCTATGGCTACACCTTC	CATSRPGTGSAYGYTF
.	.	13	TRBV15	TRBJ1-1	TGTGCCACCAGCAGAGATCAGGGGACTGAAGCTTTCTTT	CATSRDQGTEAFF
.	.	13	TRBV10-3	TRBJ2-1	TGTGCCATCAGTGAGTCGACTGGTAATGAGCAGTTCTTC	CAISESTGNEQFF
TRBD1	once	13	TRBV5-6	TRBJ2-1	TGTGCCAGCAGTCGGGACAGGGAGCTTGAGCAGTTCTTC	CASSRDRELEQFF
.	.	13	TRBV6-5	TRBJ2-1	TGTGCCAGCGGTTTACAGGGCTTGTATGAGCAGTTCTTC	CASGLQGLYEQFF
.	.	15	TRBV7-6	TRBJ1-1	TGTGCCAGCAGCGTAGACAGCTTTCTGAACACTGAAGCTTTCTTT	CASSVDSFLNTEAFF
.	.	15	TRBV7-2	TRBJ1-1	TGTGCCAGCAGCTCCGGCCGGGGGTTGAACACTGAAGCTTTCTTT	CASSSGRGLNTEAFF
.	once	15	TRBV11-1	TRBJ2-1	TGTGCCAGCAGCTTAGCCTATGCGTCCAACAATGAGCAGTTCTTC	CASSLAYASNNEQFF
TRBD1	once	15	TRBV5-1	TRBJ1-5	TGCGCCAGCAGCTTGGACGGGACAGACAATCAGCCCCAGCATTTT	CASSLDGTDNQPQHF
TRBD1	.	17	TRBV5-1	TRBJ1-1	TGCGCCAGCAGCACAGGACAGGGGGCGAGATTGAACACTGAAGCTTTCTTT	CASSTGQGARLNTEAFF
TRBD2	.	15	TRBV3-1/TRBV3-2	TRBJ2-1	TGTGCCAGCAGCACGAGATTAGCGGGAGGAGGGGAGCAGTTCTTC	CASSTRLAGGGEQFF
.	.	13	TRBV5-5	TRBJ2-7	TGTGCCAGCAGCTTGGCCGGTTTCTACGAGCAGTACTTC	CASSLAGFYEQYF
.	once	15	TRBV7-2	TRBJ2-3	TGTGCCAGCAGCTTTTCGAGCGGTCACACAGATACGCAGTATTTT	CASSFSSGHTDTQYF
.	.	17	TRBV28	TRBJ1-5	TGTGCCAGCAGTTTATTAGGGGTCTTACCTAGCAATCAGCCCCAGCATTTT	CASSLLGVLPSNQPQHF
TRBD1	.	15	TRBV6-5	TRBJ1-3	TGTGCCAGCAGTATTGGGACAGGGGCTGGAAACACCATATATTTT	CASSIGTGAGNTIYF
TRBD2	.	16	TRBV6-2/TRBV6-3	TRBJ2-1	TGTGCCAGCAGTTACTCGAGTCCTAGCGGGGGATGGGAGCAGTTCTTC	CASSYSSPSGGWEQFF
.	.	16	TRBV15	TRBJ2-3	TGTGCCACCAGCAGAGGGAGGGGGCTAGAGGGGGATACGCAGTATTTT	CATSRGRGLEGDTQYF
.	.	14	TRBV28	TRBJ1-1	TGTGCCAGCAGTTTGACGGGACAATACACTGAAGCTTTCTTT	CASSLTGQYTEAFF
.	few	14	TRBV28	TRBJ1-2	TGTGCCAGCAGTTTACCGTTTGGGGGGAATGGCTACACCTTC	CASSLPFGGNGYTF
.	.	15	TRBV7-9	TRBJ1-1	TGTGCCAGCAGCTCTGCGTCGGGGAAGAACACTGAAGCTTTCTTT	CASSSASGKNTEAFF
TRBD1	few	17	TRBV10-3	TRBJ2-6	TGTGCCATCAGCCCCGGGACAGGGTTCTCTGGGGCCAACGTCCTGACTTTC	CAISPGTGFSGANVLTF
.	.	15	TRBV28	TRBJ2-7	TGTGCCAGCAACCTCCGGACAGTTGCGGCGGTCGAGCAGTACTTC	CASNLRTVAAVEQYF
TRBD2	.	16	TRBV5-1	TRBJ2-5	TGCGCCAGCGGCCCCGAGCCTAGCGGGTTCAGGAAGACCCAGTACTTC	CASGPEPSGFRKTQYF